Shown below are 11 T cell receptor beta chains from a single sample sequenced in a study of STAT5B mutations in CD4+ large granular lymphocyte leukemia. Produced via immunoSEQ multiplex PCR; TCRdb's table is partial and in-frame only. The table has 30,000 or so clones, about 77% seen once. The sample was CD4+ T cells from blood buffy coats. The source of these receptors is a human donor in good health.

The chain joins TRBV5-6 to TRBJ2-1; 12 bases are a match to TRBD2. V gave up 1 base and J gave up 7 bases; unmatched junction bases: 9. CDR3 length: 17 residues. CDR1 and CDR2 (germline): SGHDT, YYEEEE. CDR3 region: CASSLSPSGGAGNEQFF. CDR3 bases: TGTGCCAGCAGCTTGTCGCCTAGCGGGGGGGCCGGGAATGAGCAGTTCTTC.

The V gene is TRBV5-6, the J gene TRBJ2-1; 8 bases match TRBD1. This CDR3 region has 15 residues. Germline trimming cut 4 bases from V and 2 bases from J; bases unmatched to any gene: 5. CDR1 and CDR2 from the germline V gene are SGHDT and YYEEEE. CDR3 in DNA: TGTGCCAGCAGCCTCACAGGGGGACCCTACAATGAGCAGTTCTTC. Its translation: CASSLTGGPYNEQFF.

The chain links TRBV7-8 to TRBJ2-7; D is uncertain. Trimming took 2 bases from V and 0 from J, leaving 11 bases between them. Per germline, CDR1 SGHVS and CDR2 FQNEAQ. The CDR3 covers 15 residues. The DNA of the CDR3 is TGTGCCAGCAGCTTAACAAGCCAAATCTCCTACGAGCAGTACTTC. This sequence encodes CASSLTSQISYEQYF.

The chain links TRBV19 to TRBJ1-2; D may be TRBD1 (6 bases). Trimming removed 5 bases from V and 4 bases from J, with 20 bases in between. The CDR3 has 16 amino acids. Per the germline V gene, CDR1 is LNHDA and CDR2 is SQIVND (reference sequence). The CDR3, as DNA: TGTGCCAGTAGTCCCCAAGGGGACACCCGAGCCTATGGCTACACCTTC. Protein product: CASSPQGDTRAYGYTF.

Points on this clone: The sample has other DNA sequences that encode this CDR3 too. The chain employs TRBV11-2 and TRBJ2-5; D call uncertain. This CDR3 has 11 amino acids. The germline V gene has CDR1 SGHAT and CDR2 FQNNGV. The V gene lost 3 bases and the J gene lost 1 base, with 0 bases spanning the gap. The DNA for the CDR3 is TGTGCCAGCAGCTTCCAAGAGACCCAGTACTTC. It is translated as CASSFQETQYF. Full variable domain (missing parts from reference TRBV11-2 and TRBJ2-5): EAGVAQSPRYKIIEKRQSVAFWCNPISGHATLYWYQQILGQGPKLLIQFQNNGVVDDSQLPKDRFSAERLKGVDSTLKIQPAKLEDSAVYLCASSFQETQYFGPGTRLLVL.

Comments on this clone: Other DNA sequences within the sample encode an identical CDR3. The V and J genes are TRBV29-1 and TRBJ1-2; 7 nucleotides agree with TRBD1. CDR3 length: 12 amino acids. After removal of 5 bases from V and 4 bases from J, the junction contained 4 bases not matched to a gene. CDR1 and CDR2 (germline): SQVTM, ANQGSEA. The CDR3 loop reads CSVLRGGYGYTF. In nucleotides, the CDR3 is TGCAGCGTTCTCAGGGGGGGCTATGGCTACACCTTC.

The V gene is TRBV7-9, the J gene TRBJ2-1; D might be TRBD1 (5 bases). Germline-derived CDR1 and CDR2 are SEHNR and FQNEAQ (reference sequence). The V gene lost 0 bases and the J gene lost 9 bases, with 9 bases spanning the gap. The length of the CDR3 is 13 residues. The CDR3 DNA reads TGTGCCAGCAGCTTAGCGCTAGGGGCTGAGCAGTTCTTC. Amino acids: CASSLALGAEQFF.

The V gene is TRBV7-2, the J gene TRBJ1-6, with D maybe TRBD1 (5 bases). Germline CDR1 and CDR2: SGHTA and FQGNSA. V was trimmed by 1 base and J by 6 bases, leaving 7 bases between them. The length of the CDR3 is 14 residues. In DNA form, the CDR3 reads TGTGCCAGCAGCTTAGTGACAGCTAATTCACCCCTCCACTTT. Translating it yields CASSLVTANSPLHF.

The V gene is TRBV7-8, the J gene TRBJ1-6, with unresolved D. With 5 bases removed from V and 6 bases from J, the gap between germline ends came to 26 bases. Germline V gene lookup returns CDR1 SGHVS and CDR2 FQNEAQ. The CDR3 is 19 amino acids. The CDR3 region is CASSIREGRVGESNSPLHF. The CDR3 nucleotides read TGTGCCAGCAGCATAAGGGAGGGCCGGGTAGGAGAAAGTAATTCACCCCTCCACTTT. The complete variable domain, with remaining parts taken from reference TRBV7-8 and TRBJ1-6, reads GAGVSQSPRYKVAKRGQDVALRCDPISGHVSLFWYQQALGQGPEFLTYFQNEAQLDKSGLPSDRFFAERPEGSVSTLKIQRTQQEDSAVYLCASSIREGRVGESNSPLHFGNGTRLTVT.

The chain employs TRBV30 and TRBJ2-7; D call uncertain. Germline CDR1 GTSNPN, CDR2 SVGIG (reference sequence). CDR3 size: 11 residues. The ends were cut back, 3 bases at V and 3 bases at J, with 6 bases in the middle. The CDR3 DNA sequence: TGTGCCTGGAGCGCCGACTACGAGCAGTACTTC. This translates into CAWSADYEQYF.

The rearrangement joins TRBV7-2 to TRBJ2-3; D ambiguous. V was pared by 0 bases and J by 2 bases, with 9 bases between. The CDR3 loop spans 15 amino acids. Germline lookup yields CDR1 SGHTA and CDR2 FQGNSA. The CDR3 region has the DNA TGTGCCAGCAGCTTAGCGGCGGCAAACACAGATACGCAGTATTTT. It yields the protein CASSLAAANTDTQYF.